The present TCR beta chain was sequenced within a study of control samples from healthy donors and cancer patients (dated by TCRdb to 2018 to 2020). In the case of this clone: Its antigen is unknown. There are no base qualities to consult, and no much larger clone falls within one base.

The germline V gene yields ENHRY for CDR1 and SYGVKD for CDR2. V sheds 6 bases and J sheds 5 bases, leaving 11 bases between their ends. There are 12 amino acids in the CDR3, from cysteine to phenylalanine inclusive. CDR3 DNA is the only sequence kept; it has 36 bases, read in frame from the first base. The library was produced with the immunoSEQ multiplex PCR assay. Imported from immuneACCESS, the table was reduced by TCRdb to in-frame sequences with V and J called. These copies leave out some clones; in studies compared against another copy, an unresolved V gene accounts for under half, and the cause of the remainder is not known. Across this sample there are fewer than 200,000 clones, with around 87% seen only once. The top ten hold around 1.5% of the sample.

This chain is built from TRBV10-3 and TRBJ2-7; the D gene is perhaps TRBD2, on 6 matching bases. This receptor was identified in a woman between 45 and 60 years old in good health. Material: blood. The DNA sequence is as follows: TGTGCCATCAGGCAGACTAGTGACGAGCAGTACTTC. Its translation reads: CAIRQTSDEQYF.